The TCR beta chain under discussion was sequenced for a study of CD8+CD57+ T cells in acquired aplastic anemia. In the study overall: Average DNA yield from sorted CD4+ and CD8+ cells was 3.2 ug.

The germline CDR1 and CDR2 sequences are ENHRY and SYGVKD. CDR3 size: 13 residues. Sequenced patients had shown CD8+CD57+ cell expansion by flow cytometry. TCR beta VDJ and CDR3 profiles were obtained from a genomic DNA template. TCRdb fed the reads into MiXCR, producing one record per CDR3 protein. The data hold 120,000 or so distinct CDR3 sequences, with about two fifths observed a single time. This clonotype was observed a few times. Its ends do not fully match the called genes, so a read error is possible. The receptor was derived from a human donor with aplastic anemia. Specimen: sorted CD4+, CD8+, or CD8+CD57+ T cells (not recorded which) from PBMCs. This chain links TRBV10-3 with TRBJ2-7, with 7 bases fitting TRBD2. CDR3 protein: CAISENRREIESF. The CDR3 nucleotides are TGTGCCATCAGTGAGAACCGGCGGGAGATCGAAAGCTTC.